The 24 T cell receptor beta chains listed next were all sequenced from one sample in a study of beta chain features in type 1 diabetes. Study results and caveats: Type 1 diabetes patients showed a moderate but significant shortening of TCRB CDR3s in all four CD4+ subsets.

All of the isolated RNA was reverse transcribed, so expressed TCRB transcripts were sequenced. Clones were read by immunoSEQ multiplex PCR, and TCRdb kept only the in-frame ones, dropping some. The table has under 300,000 clones, approximately 15% seen once. Their antigen targets remain unknown. Source material: naive CD4+ T cells from blood. These receptors were taken from a man between 25 and 39 years old with type 1 diabetes.

The V gene is TRBV19, the J gene TRBJ1-1; no definite D call. The germline CDR1 and CDR2 sequences are LNHDA and SQIVND (reference sequence). V lost 7 bases, J lost 4 bases, and 16 bases lay in between. The CDR3 loop spans 14 amino acids. The CDR3 spells CASIPVMRSTEAFF. The CDR3 DNA follows: TGTGCCAGTATCCCCGTCATGCGAAGCACTGAAGCTTTCTTT. The complete variable domain, with remaining parts taken from reference TRBV19 and TRBJ1-1, reads DGGITQSPKYLFRKEGQNVTLSCEQNLNHDAMYWYRQDPGQGLRLIYYSQIVNDFQKGDIAEGYSVSREKKESFPLTVTSAQKNPTAFYLCASIPVMRSTEAFFGQGTRLTVV.

The DNA for the CDR3 is TGTGCCAGCAGCTTAGGCCAGAGCAATCAGCCCCAGCATTTT. Protein: CASSLGQSNQPQHF. The chain combines TRBV7-2 with TRBJ1-5, with D hard to call. Germline V CDR1 and CDR2: SGHTA, FQGNSA. The CDR3 extends over 14 amino acids. V was cut by 1 base and J by 1 base, with 5 bases left in between.

The sample holds a few counts of this clone. The rearrangement links TRBV7-9 to TRBJ2-5, with 9 bases lining up with TRBD1. The length of the CDR3 is 15 residues. The V gene's germline CDR1 is SEHNR and CDR2 FQNEAQ (reference sequence). Trimming took 2 bases from V and 5 from J; bases not matched to a gene: 6. CDR3 sequence reads: CASSLIQGAPETQYF. The CDR3 DNA reads TGTGCCAGCAGCTTAATACAGGGGGCTCCGGAGACCCAGTACTTC. Based on the CDR3 plus reference TRBV7-9 and TRBJ2-5, the full variable domain is DTGVSQNPRHKITKRGQNVTFRCDPISEHNRLYWYRQTLGQGPEFLTYFQNEAQLEKSRLLSDRFSAERPKGSFSTLEIQRTEQGDSAMYLCASSLIQGAPETQYFGPGTRLLVL.

In this sample, this clone turned up a few times. The V gene is TRBV7-2, the J gene TRBJ2-5; 7 bases agree with TRBD2. Trimming took 5 bases from V and 0 from J; bases not matched to a gene: 6. CDR3 length: 15 amino acids. Germline CDR1 is SGHTA and CDR2 is FQGNSA. The CDR3 loop is CASSHGGTYQETQYF. CDR3 nucleotides: TGTGCCAGCAGCCACGGGGGGACGTACCAAGAGACCCAGTACTTC.

This clone was seen only a few times. J is TRBJ2-5 and V is TRBV5-1, with D perhaps TRBD2 (7 bases). Germline V lookup: CDR1 SGHRS, CDR2 YFSETQ. Trimming cost V 4 bases and J 9 bases, with 16 bases left between them. The CDR3 consists of 13 residues. CDR3 coding DNA: TGCGCCAGCAGCAAAGGGGGTGCGGGGGCCCAGTACTTC. As protein: CASSKGGAGAQYF.

In nucleotides, the CDR3 is TGTGCCATCAGTTGGGACAGTAGCAATCAGCCCCAGCATTTT. Amino acids: CAISWDSSNQPQHF. The V and J genes are TRBV10-3 and TRBJ1-5; 7 bases are shared with TRBD1. Trimming cost V 5 bases and J 0 bases; bases outside gene matches: 1. CDR1 ENHRY and CDR2 SYGVKD come from the germline V gene. There are 14 residues in the CDR3.

This clone was counted only a few times. J is TRBJ1-2 and V is TRBV10-2; 8 bases match TRBD1. V shed 5 bases, J shed 3 bases, and the junction held 5 bases outside the gene matches. The CDR3 consists of 14 residues. The V gene's germline CDR1 is WSHSY and CDR2 SAAADI. CDR3 bases: TGCGCCAGCAGTTCAGGGGGCGCGGACTATGGCTACACCTTC. Translating it yields CASSSGGADYGYTF.

J is TRBJ1-3 and V is TRBV29-1, with TRBD1 matching 8 bases. Germline trimming cut 6 bases from V and 0 bases from J; bases unmatched to any gene: 1. This CDR3 spans 13 amino acids. Germline-derived CDR1 and CDR2 are SQVTM and ANQGSEA. The CDR3 is CSVGQASGNTIYF. The DNA of the CDR3 is TGCAGCGTGGGACAGGCCTCTGGAAACACCATATATTTT.

This clone was seen a handful of times. J is TRBJ2-7 and V is TRBV25-1; TRBD1 agrees at 11 bases. Germline values: CDR1 MGHDK, CDR2 SYGVNS. The CDR3 runs 15 residues. The ends lost 4 bases at V and 4 bases at J; junction bases unmatched: 6. Here the CDR3 DNA reads TGTGCCAGCAGTGCCCGGACAGGGGGCTTGTACGAGCAGTACTTC. It encodes CASSARTGGLYEQYF.

The rearrangement joins TRBV9 to TRBJ2-3; D is undetermined. V lost 0 bases to trimming and J lost 5 bases, with 4 bases between them. The CDR3 spans 12 residues. Per the germline V gene, CDR1 is SGDLS and CDR2 is YYNGEE. CDR3 in amino acids: CASSVAVDTQYF. The CDR3 DNA reads TGTGCCAGCAGCGTAGCGGTAGATACGCAGTATTTT.

This clone was seen only a few times. The chain couples TRBV27 to TRBJ1-1, with a possible D match to TRBD1 (6 bases). Germline V gene lookup returns CDR1 MNHEY and CDR2 SMNVEV (reference sequence). This CDR3 has 14 residues. Between the trimmed V and J ends, which lost 3 bases and 1 base, there was a span of 9 bases. Here the CDR3 reads CASSLQGRNTEAFF. The CDR3 region has the DNA TGTGCCAGCAGTTTGCAGGGGCGGAACACTGAAGCTTTCTTT.

In its sample, this clone was seen a few times. The junction shows a germline mismatch at one end, possibly a read error. The CDR3 sequence is CASSQDRGPAKNIQYF. The CDR3 bases are TGTGCCAGCAGCCAAGACAGGGGCCCGGCCAAAAACATTCAGTACTTC. This sequence joins TRBV4-1 and TRBJ2-4, with 8 bases identical to TRBD1. The CDR3 sequence is 16 residues long. From germline, CDR1 is MGHRA and CDR2 YSYEKL.

The V gene is TRBV29-1, the J gene TRBJ2-3, with 7 bases lining up with TRBD2. V dropped 6 bases and J dropped 0; count of bases not matched to a gene: 9. The CDR3 has 15 amino acids. Germline V gives CDR1 SQVTM, CDR2 ANQGSEA. The CDR3 loop is CSVRKRGPSTDTQYF. The CDR3 nucleotides are TGCAGCGTCCGCAAGCGGGGTCCTAGCACAGATACGCAGTATTTT.

This clone occurred a few times. The chain has TRBV7-9 and TRBJ2-7; no firm D call. The germline V gene has CDR1 SEHNR and CDR2 FQNEAQ (reference sequence). The CDR3 spans 16 residues. V shed 4 bases and J shed 5 bases, with 21 bases lying between them. CDR3 DNA: TGTGCCAGCAGCTCCGGTCAGGCAAGTGGCATGGACGAGCAGTACTTC. It is translated as CASSSGQASGMDEQYF. The entire variable domain, with the rest obtained from reference TRBV7-9 and TRBJ2-7, is as follows: DTGVSQNPRHKITKRGQNVTFRCDPISEHNRLYWYRQTLGQGPEFLTYFQNEAQLEKSRLLSDRFSAERPKGSFSTLEIQRTEQGDSAMYLCASSSGQASGMDEQYFGPGTRLTVT.

This chain uses TRBV5-4 with TRBJ1-2; D uncertain. Trimming cost V 0 bases and J 1 base, with 7 bases left between them. The CDR3 length is 14 residues. Germline V CDR1 and CDR2: SGHNT, YYREEE (reference sequence). The CDR3 loop is CASSLGRGNYGYTF. The CDR3 bases are TGTGCCAGCAGCTTGGGCCGGGGTAACTATGGCTACACCTTC.

This clone was recorded a few times. The chain recombines TRBV6-1 with TRBJ1-5; the match to TRBD1 covers 7 bases. The trim removed 6 bases at V and 7 bases at J, leaving 9 bases unmatched. Germline-derived CDR1 and CDR2 are MNHNS and SASEGT. This CDR3 comprises 14 residues. CDR3 region: CASREGGTVQPQHF. The CDR3 coding sequence is TGTGCCAGCAGAGAGGGCGGGACAGTCCAGCCCCAGCATTTT.

The rearrangement links TRBV21-1 to TRBJ2-1; the D segment call TRBD2 is taken from the table without a DNA check. TRBV21-1 is a pseudogene locus. CDR3 length: 13 residues. This CDR3 is CASPGGPHNEQFF. CDR3 bases: TGTGCCAGCCCCGGGGGGCCACACAATGAGCAGTTCTTC.

This rearrangement joins TRBV9 to TRBJ1-2, with 8 bases fitting TRBD1. In germline, CDR1 is SGDLS, CDR2 YYNGEE. The length of the CDR3 is 13 residues. V was clipped by 6 bases and J by 5 bases; unmatched bases: 6. The CDR3 DNA sequence: TGTGCCAGCAACCCGACAGGGGCATATGGCTACACCTTC. Translation gives CASNPTGAYGYTF.

This clone has more than one count but fewer than ten. J is TRBJ2-4 and V is TRBV6-5; 10 bases agree with TRBD2. This CDR3 has 13 amino acids. Looked up from germline, CDR1 is MNHEY and CDR2 is SVGAGI. V trimming: 10 bases; J trimming: 4 bases; junction bases outside the gene matches: 4. CDR3 region: CATGTSEKNIQYF. Here the CDR3 DNA reads TGTGCCACCGGGACTAGCGAAAAAAACATTCAGTACTTC.

The chain employs TRBV5-6 and TRBJ2-2; TRBD1 might be the D (6 bases). Between the trimmed V and J ends, which lost 1 base and 3 bases, there was a span of 10 bases. Germline V gene data show CDR1 as SGHDT and CDR2 as YYEEEE. The CDR3 contains 15 residues. The CDR3 DNA reads TGTGCCAGCAGCTTGAAGGGGGTGTACACCGGGGAGCTGTTTTTT. It translates to CASSLKGVYTGELFF. The full variable domain, completed using reference TRBV5-6 and TRBJ2-2, is DAGVTQSPTHLIKTRGQQVTLRCSPKSGHDTVSWYQQALGQGPQFIFQYYEEEERQRGNFPDRFSGHQFPNYSSELNVNALLLGDSALYLCASSLKGVYTGELFFGEGSRLTVL.

In nucleotides, the CDR3 is TGTGCCAGCAGCGTAGTAGGCGGCGCCGCCGGGGAGCTGTTTTTT. This sequence encodes CASSVVGGAAGELFF. The chain uses TRBV9 and TRBJ2-2; D call uncertain. Germline CDR1 SGDLS, CDR2 YYNGEE. The CDR3 has 15 amino acids. Trimming removed 0 bases at V and 6 bases at J, with 12 bases between.

V gene TRBV5-1 combines with J gene TRBJ1-1; a weak D match, TRBD1 (5 bases). Germline V CDR1 and CDR2: SGHRS, YFSETQ. Trimming shortened V by 4 bases and J by 5 bases, and 12 bases separated the two germline ends. The CDR3 runs 13 residues. CDR3 residues: CASSPEGRTEAFF. The CDR3 DNA follows: TGCGCCAGCAGCCCCGAGGGGAGGACTGAAGCTTTCTTT.

This chain connects TRBV2 to TRBJ1-2; 7 bases fit TRBD1. V gave up 7 bases and J gave up 3 bases; unmatched junction bases: 5. The length of the CDR3 is 13 residues. Germline CDR1 and CDR2: SNHLY and FYNNEI. CDR3 in amino acids: CASMGQPHYGYTF. The CDR3 bases are TGTGCCAGCATGGGACAGCCACACTATGGCTACACCTTC.

This clone was observed a few times. The chain links TRBV2 to TRBJ2-7, with D possibly matching TRBD2 (5 bases). Between the trimmed V and J ends, which lost 4 bases and 0 bases, there was a span of 7 bases. The germline gives CDR1 SNHLY, CDR2 FYNNEI. The CDR3 has 13 amino acids. This chain's CDR3 is CASSGEGSYEQYF. The CDR3 coding sequence is TGTGCCAGCAGTGGAGAGGGCTCCTACGAGCAGTACTTC.